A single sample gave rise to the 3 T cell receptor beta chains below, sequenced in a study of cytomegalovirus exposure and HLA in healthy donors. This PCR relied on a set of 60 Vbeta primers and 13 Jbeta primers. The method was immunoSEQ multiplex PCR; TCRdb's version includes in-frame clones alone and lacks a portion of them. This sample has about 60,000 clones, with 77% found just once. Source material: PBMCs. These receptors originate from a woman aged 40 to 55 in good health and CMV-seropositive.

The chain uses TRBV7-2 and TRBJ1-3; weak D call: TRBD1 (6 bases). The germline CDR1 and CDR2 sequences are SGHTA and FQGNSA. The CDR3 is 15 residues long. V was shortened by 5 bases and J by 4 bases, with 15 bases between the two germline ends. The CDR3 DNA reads TGTGCCAGCAGCCCCTGGGGGCAGCGCGGAAACACCATATATTTT. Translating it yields CASSPWGQRGNTIYF.

CDR3 DNA: TGTGCCAGCAGCCTGGACAGCCTGAACACTGAAGCTTTCTTT. Its protein product is CASSLDSLNTEAFF. The chain combines TRBV5-5 with TRBJ1-1, with a weak D call TRBD1 (6 bases). V dropped 4 bases and J dropped 0 bases, with 10 bases sitting between them. The CDR3 contains 14 residues. CDR1 and CDR2 from the germline V gene are SGHKS and YYEKEE (reference sequence).

As DNA, the CDR3 is TGTGCCAGCACCCGGACCGGGGCGGGGCGCTACGAGCAGTACTTC. Protein sequence: CASTRTGAGRYEQYF. This sequence joins TRBV6-5 and TRBJ2-7; D is perhaps TRBD2 (6 bases). Per germline, CDR1 MNHEY and CDR2 SVGAGI. The CDR3 has 15 residues. The V and J ends lost 7 bases and 3 bases respectively, with 19 bases between them.